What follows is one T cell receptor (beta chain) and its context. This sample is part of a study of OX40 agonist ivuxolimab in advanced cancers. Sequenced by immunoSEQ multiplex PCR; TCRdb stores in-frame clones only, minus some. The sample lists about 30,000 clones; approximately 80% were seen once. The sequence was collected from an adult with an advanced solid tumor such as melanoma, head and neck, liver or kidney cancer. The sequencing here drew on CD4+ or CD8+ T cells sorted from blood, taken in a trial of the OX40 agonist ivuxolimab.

In DNA, the CDR3 is TGTGCCTGGAGTACATACCTCTTTATGAATACGCAGTATTTT. Translating gives CAWSTYLFMNTQYF. This rearrangement joins TRBV30 to TRBJ2-3; no clear D. V lost 2 bases, J lost 7 bases, and 16 bases lay in between. The CDR3 has 14 residues. Germline loops: CDR1 GTSNPN, CDR2 SVGIG (reference sequence).